The 15 T cell receptor beta chains below all came from one sample that was sequenced in a study of glioma-infiltrating T cells after dendritic cell vaccination. Assay used: immunoSEQ multiplex PCR; TCRdb lists only in-frame clones, some missing. This table holds about 87,000 clones, roughly four fifths found once. This sample's time point: after dendritic cell vaccination, including at tumor progression/relapse. Sequencing was performed on blood, taken after dendritic cell vaccination. Every receptor here comes from a human donor with glioblastoma.

This rearrangement joins TRBV19 to TRBJ2-7; possibly TRBD1 for D (5 bases). The CDR3 extends over 11 amino acids. The V gene's germline CDR1 is LNHDA and CDR2 SQIVND (reference sequence). Trimming removed 7 bases at V and 3 bases at J, with 7 bases between. The DNA of the CDR3 is TGTGCCAGTACCCAGGGCTACGAGCAGTACTTC. Encoded protein: CASTQGYEQYF.

The chain recombines TRBV11-2 with TRBJ1-2; 11 bases are a match to TRBD1. The CDR3 runs 15 residues. Per germline, CDR1 SGHAT and CDR2 FQNNGV. Trimming removed 5 bases from V and 5 bases from J; junction bases left unmatched: 7. The CDR3 coding sequence is TGTGCCAGCAGCCCACGGACAGGGGGCGCATATGGCTACACCTTC. Translating it yields CASSPRTGGAYGYTF.

The chain employs TRBV27 and TRBJ1-4; D not resolved. The germline gives CDR1 MNHEY, CDR2 SMNVEV (reference sequence). Trimming pared 0 bases from V and 6 bases from J, leaving 8 bases between. This CDR3 spans 14 amino acids. The CDR3 coding sequence is TGTGCCAGCAGTTTATCGTTCGCAGATGAAAAACTGTTTTTT. Its translation: CASSLSFADEKLFF.

This sequence joins TRBV15 and TRBJ1-1; the D is unclear. The CDR3 totals 15 residues. Deletions cut 1 base from V and 4 bases from J, with 13 bases between. CDR1 LNHNV and CDR2 YYDKDF come from the germline V gene (reference sequence). The CDR3 nucleotides are TGTGCCACCAGCAGAGGGGAAAAGGGAGGCACTGAAGCTTTCTTT. Translating gives CATSRGEKGGTEAFF.

The J gene is TRBJ2-1, the V gene TRBV9, with 9 positions matching TRBD2. V was pared by 4 bases and J by 7 bases, with 9 bases of the junction left unmatched. Per germline, CDR1 SGDLS and CDR2 YYNGEE. This CDR3 contains 15 residues. The CDR3: CASSPPAGGSNEQFF. Here the CDR3 DNA reads TGTGCCAGCAGCCCCCCGGCGGGGGGGAGTAATGAGCAGTTCTTC.

The chain carries TRBV5-4 and TRBJ2-5; D may be TRBD2 (7 bases). In germline, CDR1 is SGHNT, CDR2 YYREEE (reference sequence). Trimming removed 4 bases from V and 6 bases from J, with 25 bases in between. There are 17 residues in the CDR3. The CDR3: CASSPPIGGRGPKTQYF. Written as DNA, the CDR3 is TGTGCCAGCAGCCCCCCTATCGGGGGGCGTGGGCCCAAGACCCAGTACTTC.

This chain uses TRBV6-5 with TRBJ2-1, with 7 positions matching TRBD2. This CDR3 has 16 amino acids. Trimming at V came to 0 bases and at J to 0 bases, leaving 2 bases not matched to a gene. Germline-derived CDR1 and CDR2 are MNHEY and SVGAGI. CDR3 sequence: CASSYSLADSYNEQFF. For the CDR3, the DNA is TGTGCCAGCAGTTACTCCCTAGCGGACTCCTACAATGAGCAGTTCTTC.

A few counts support this clone. For the CDR3, the DNA is TGTGCCAGCTCACCAATTACCCGACAGGCCTCCTCTGGAAACACCATATATTTT. Protein sequence: CASSPITRQASSGNTIYF. This chain connects TRBV18 to TRBJ1-3; possibly TRBD1 for D (6 bases). CDR1 and CDR2 from the germline V gene are KGHSH and LQKENI. The CDR3 has 18 residues. V lost 2 bases, J lost 0 bases, and 17 bases lay in between. Drawing the rest from reference TRBV18 and TRBJ1-3, the complete variable domain is NAGVMQNPRHLVRRRGQEARLRCSPMKGHSHVYWYRQLPEEGLKFMVYLQKENIIDESGMPKERFSAEFPKEGPSILRIQQVVRGDSAAYFCASSPITRQASSGNTIYFGEGSWLTVV.

V gene TRBV7-2 combines with J gene TRBJ2-7, with D unresolved. The CDR3 covers 14 residues. Trimming shortened V by 1 base and J by 2 bases, and 9 bases separated the two germline ends. The germline CDR1 and CDR2 sequences are SGHTA and FQGNSA. The CDR3 is CASSLVGQTYEQYF. The CDR3 DNA reads TGTGCCAGCAGCTTAGTTGGGCAAACCTACGAGCAGTACTTC.

The chain carries TRBV9 and TRBJ2-7; 10 bases map to TRBD1. Germline V CDR1 and CDR2: SGDLS, YYNGEE. The trim removed 4 bases at V and 4 bases at J, leaving 8 bases unmatched. The CDR3 has 15 amino acids. CDR3 loop: CASSSGGTGAYEQYF. In DNA form, the CDR3 reads TGTGCCAGCAGCTCCGGTGGGACAGGGGCATACGAGCAGTACTTC.

This clone was seen a single time. The V gene is TRBV9, the J gene TRBJ2-7; 8 positions agree with TRBD2. With V trimmed by 0 bases and J by 2 bases, 4 bases remained unmatched. Germline CDR1 reads SGDLS; CDR2 reads YYNGEE. The CDR3 consists of 15 residues. CDR3 residues: CASSVDQRGTYEQYF. In nucleotides, the CDR3 is TGTGCCAGCAGCGTAGACCAGCGGGGGACCTACGAGCAGTACTTC.

The chain employs TRBV7-8 and TRBJ2-2; 11 nucleotides match TRBD1. CDR1 is SGHVS and CDR2 is FQNEAQ in the germline V gene. This CDR3 region has 16 residues. Trimming at V came to 5 bases and at J to 2 bases, leaving 4 bases not matched to a gene. This CDR3 reads CASSPRTGGNTGELFF. DNA of the CDR3: TGTGCCAGCAGCCCCCGGACAGGGGGCAACACCGGGGAGCTGTTTTTT.

This chain links TRBV4-1 with TRBJ1-2; TRBD1 matches 8 bases. CDR3 size: 18 residues. Germline values: CDR1 MGHRA, CDR2 YSYEKL. J gave up 0 bases and V 1 base, and 10 bases lay outside the gene matches. CDR3 bases: TGCGCCAGCAGCCAAGTTCGGTCAGGGGGCCCTGCTAACTATGGCTACACCTTC. It is translated as CASSQVRSGGPANYGYTF.

V and J are TRBV4-2 and TRBJ1-2; 7 bases match TRBD1. This CDR3 spans 17 amino acids. Germline CDR1 reads LGHNA; CDR2 reads YNFKEQ. After removal of 0 bases from V and 0 bases from J, the junction contained 7 bases not matched to a gene. The chain's CDR3 is CASSQDMAGGSNYGYTF. Here the CDR3 DNA reads TGTGCCAGCAGCCAAGATATGGCAGGGGGTTCTAACTATGGCTACACCTTC.

The chain combines TRBV30 with TRBJ1-3; D possibly corresponds to TRBD1 (6 bases). CDR1 is GTSNPN and CDR2 is SVGIG in the germline V gene (reference sequence). V lost 0 bases to trimming and J lost 2 bases, with 11 bases between them. The CDR3 extends over 15 amino acids. The DNA of the CDR3 is TGTGCCTGGAGTGTAGGAACAGGGCCTGGAAACACCATATATTTT. Translating it yields CAWSVGTGPGNTIYF.